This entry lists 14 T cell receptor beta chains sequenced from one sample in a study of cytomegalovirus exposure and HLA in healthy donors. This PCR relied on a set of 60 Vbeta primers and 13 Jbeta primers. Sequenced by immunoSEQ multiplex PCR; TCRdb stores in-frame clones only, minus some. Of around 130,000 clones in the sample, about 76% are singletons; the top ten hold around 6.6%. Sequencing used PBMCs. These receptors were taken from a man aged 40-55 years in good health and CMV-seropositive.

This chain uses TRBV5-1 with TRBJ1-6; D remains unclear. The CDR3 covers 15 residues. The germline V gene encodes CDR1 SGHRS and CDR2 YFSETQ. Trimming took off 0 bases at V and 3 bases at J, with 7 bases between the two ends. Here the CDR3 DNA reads TGCGCCAGCAGCTTGGCCACAGACTATAATTCACCCCTCCACTTT. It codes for CASSLATDYNSPLHF.

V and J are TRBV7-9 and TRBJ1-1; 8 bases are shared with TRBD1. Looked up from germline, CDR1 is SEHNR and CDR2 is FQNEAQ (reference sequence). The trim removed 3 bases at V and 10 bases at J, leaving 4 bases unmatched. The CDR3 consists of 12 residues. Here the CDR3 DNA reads TGTGCCAGCAGCTTCGGACAGGGACTAGCTTTCTTT. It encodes CASSFGQGLAFF.

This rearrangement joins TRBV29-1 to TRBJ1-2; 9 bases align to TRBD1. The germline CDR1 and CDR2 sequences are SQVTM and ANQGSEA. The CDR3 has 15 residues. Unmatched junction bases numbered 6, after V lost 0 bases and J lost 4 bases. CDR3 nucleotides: TGCAGCGTTGAAGAAACAGGGGGCCGGTTCTATGGCTACACCTTC. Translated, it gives CSVEETGGRFYGYTF.

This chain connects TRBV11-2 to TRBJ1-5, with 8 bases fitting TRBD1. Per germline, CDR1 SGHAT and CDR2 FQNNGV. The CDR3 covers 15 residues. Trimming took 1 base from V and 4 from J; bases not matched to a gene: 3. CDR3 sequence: CASSLAGQGNQPQHF. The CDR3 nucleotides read TGTGCCAGCAGCTTAGCTGGACAGGGTAATCAGCCCCAGCATTTT.

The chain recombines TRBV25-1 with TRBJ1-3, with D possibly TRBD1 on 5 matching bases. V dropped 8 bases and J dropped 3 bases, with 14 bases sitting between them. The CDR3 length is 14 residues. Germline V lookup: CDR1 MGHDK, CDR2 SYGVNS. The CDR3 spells CASGTQGGGNTIYF. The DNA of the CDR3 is TGTGCCAGCGGAACCCAGGGAGGTGGAAACACCATATATTTT.

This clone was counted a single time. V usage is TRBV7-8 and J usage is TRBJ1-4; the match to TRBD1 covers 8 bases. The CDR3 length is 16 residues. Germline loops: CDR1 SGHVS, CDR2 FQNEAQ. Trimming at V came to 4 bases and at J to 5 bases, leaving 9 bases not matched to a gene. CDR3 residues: CASSSGRDRKNEKLFF. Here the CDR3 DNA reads TGTGCCAGCAGCTCGGGTCGGGACAGGAAAAATGAAAAACTGTTTTTT.

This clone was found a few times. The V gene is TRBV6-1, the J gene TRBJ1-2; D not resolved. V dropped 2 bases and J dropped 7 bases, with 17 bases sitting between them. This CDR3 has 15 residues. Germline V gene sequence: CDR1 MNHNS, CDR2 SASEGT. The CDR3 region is CASSERIEPRGGYTF. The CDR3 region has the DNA TGTGCCAGCAGTGAAAGGATCGAGCCTCGGGGTGGCTACACCTTC.

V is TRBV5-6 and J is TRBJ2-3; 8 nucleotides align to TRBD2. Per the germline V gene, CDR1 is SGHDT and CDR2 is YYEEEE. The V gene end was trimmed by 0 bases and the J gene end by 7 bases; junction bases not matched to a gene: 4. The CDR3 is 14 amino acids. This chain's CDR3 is CASSLAGGPHTQYF. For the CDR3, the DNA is TGTGCCAGCAGCTTGGCGGGGGGGCCCCATACGCAGTATTTT.

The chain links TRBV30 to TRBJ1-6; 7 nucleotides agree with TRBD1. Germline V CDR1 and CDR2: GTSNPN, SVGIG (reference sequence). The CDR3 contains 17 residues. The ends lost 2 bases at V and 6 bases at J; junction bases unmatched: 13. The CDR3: CAWSTRQGSRINSPLHF. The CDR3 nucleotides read TGTGCCTGGAGTACCAGACAGGGTTCGAGGATTAATTCACCCCTCCACTTT.

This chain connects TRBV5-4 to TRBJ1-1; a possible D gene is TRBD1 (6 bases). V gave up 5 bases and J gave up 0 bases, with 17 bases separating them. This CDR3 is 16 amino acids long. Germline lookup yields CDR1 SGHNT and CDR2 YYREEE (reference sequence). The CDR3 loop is CASSSGGADLNTEAFF. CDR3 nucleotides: TGTGCCAGCAGTTCGGGGGGCGCAGATTTGAACACTGAAGCTTTCTTT. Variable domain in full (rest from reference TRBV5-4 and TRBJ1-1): ETGVTQSPTHLIKTRGQQVTLRCSSQSGHNTVSWYQQALGQGPQFIFQYYREEENGRGNFPPRFSGLQFPNYSSELNVNALELDDSALYLCASSSGGADLNTEAFFGQGTRLTVV.

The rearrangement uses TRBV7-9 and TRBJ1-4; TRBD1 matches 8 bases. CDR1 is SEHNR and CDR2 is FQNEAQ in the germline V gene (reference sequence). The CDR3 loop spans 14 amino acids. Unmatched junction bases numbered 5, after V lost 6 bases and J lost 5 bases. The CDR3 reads CASRRQGINEKLFF. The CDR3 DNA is TGTGCCAGCAGAAGACAGGGGATAAATGAAAAACTGTTTTTT.

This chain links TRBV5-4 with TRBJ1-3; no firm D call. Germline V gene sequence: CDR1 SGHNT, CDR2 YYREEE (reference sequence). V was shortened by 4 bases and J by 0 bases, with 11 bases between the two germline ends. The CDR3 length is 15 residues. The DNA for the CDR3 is TGTGCCAGCAGCCCGGGTTCCCACTCTGGAAACACCATATATTTT. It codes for CASSPGSHSGNTIYF. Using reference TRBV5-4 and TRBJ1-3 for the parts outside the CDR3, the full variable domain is ETGVTQSPTHLIKTRGQQVTLRCSSQSGHNTVSWYQQALGQGPQFIFQYYREEENGRGNFPPRFSGLQFPNYSSELNVNALELDDSALYLCASSPGSHSGNTIYFGEGSWLTVV.

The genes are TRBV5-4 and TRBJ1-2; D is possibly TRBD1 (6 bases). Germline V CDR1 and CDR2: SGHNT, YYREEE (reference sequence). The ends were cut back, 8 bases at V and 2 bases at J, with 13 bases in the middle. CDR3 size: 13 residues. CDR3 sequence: CASRRGSNYGYTF. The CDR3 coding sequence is TGTGCCAGTCGCAGGGGCTCGAACTATGGCTACACCTTC.

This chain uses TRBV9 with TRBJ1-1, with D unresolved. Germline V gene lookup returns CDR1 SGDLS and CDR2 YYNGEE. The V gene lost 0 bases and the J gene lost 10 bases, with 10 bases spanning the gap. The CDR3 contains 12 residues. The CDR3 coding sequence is TGTGCCAGCAGCGTAGGGCCTGGAGGAGCTTTCTTT. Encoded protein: CASSVGPGGAFF.